These 20 T cell receptor beta chains were sequenced from one sample in a study of blood T cell repertoires in COVID-19. Some clones are missing from TCRdb's copy, which holds only in-frame ones; the method was immunoSEQ multiplex PCR. The repertoire consists of fewer than 400,000 clones, with more than 75% occurring once and the leading ten covering approximately 10%. The sample comprised PBMCs or T cells enriched from blood (not recorded which). The receptors were gathered from a woman aged 50 to 60 who had recovered from COVID-19.

V usage is TRBV6-5 and J usage is TRBJ1-6, with no clear D. This CDR3 is 15 amino acids long. The germline V gene encodes CDR1 MNHEY and CDR2 SVGAGI. V was cut by 6 bases and J by 13 bases, with 22 bases left in between. The CDR3 loop is CASSQQGREGRPLHF. The CDR3, as DNA: TGTGCCAGCAGCCAACAAGGGAGGGAGGGAAGGCCCCTCCACTTT.

The chain employs TRBV12-3 or TRBV12-4 and TRBJ1-2; 7 nucleotides match TRBD1. V dropped 2 bases and J dropped 6; count of bases not matched to a gene: 3. This CDR3 has 13 amino acids. The CDR3 here is CASSLNRGNGYTF. CDR3 bases: TGTGCCAGCAGTTTAAACAGGGGCAATGGCTACACCTTC.

The chain couples TRBV2 to TRBJ1-2; the D gene is possibly TRBD1 (5 bases). Trimming left V 6 bases short and J 7 bases short, with 21 bases between. CDR1 is SNHLY and CDR2 is FYNNEI in the germline V gene. The CDR3 covers 15 residues. The CDR3 nucleotides are TGTGCCAGCAGGGCCCAAGGGACGGGGGTTACTGGCTACACCTTC. The encoded protein is CASRAQGTGVTGYTF.

V usage is TRBV6-1 and J usage is TRBJ2-7; possibly TRBD2 for D (6 bases). Per germline, CDR1 MNHNS and CDR2 SASEGT. This CDR3 region has 14 residues. Trimming stripped 2 bases from V and 2 bases from J, with 10 bases between. The CDR3: CASSEIAGPYEQYF. CDR3 DNA: TGTGCCAGCAGTGAAATTGCGGGGCCCTACGAGCAGTACTTC.

A few counts support this clone. This sequence joins TRBV28 and TRBJ2-7; D is perhaps TRBD1 (6 bases). Trimming left V 8 bases short and J 2 bases short, with 16 bases between. CDR3 length: 14 amino acids. Germline lookup yields CDR1 MDHEN and CDR2 SYDVKM. The CDR3 sequence: CASLSQGLTYEQYF. The CDR3 DNA follows: TGTGCCAGCTTGTCGCAGGGGCTGACCTACGAGCAGTACTTC.

V and J are TRBV4-1 and TRBJ1-1; the D is unclear. This CDR3 comprises 14 residues. V lost 1 base and J lost 4, with 10 bases in between. CDR1 is MGHRA, CDR2 YSYEKL, per germline. CDR3 sequence (DNA): TGCGCCAGCAGCCAAGCGGGGTTGGGCACTGAAGCTTTCTTT. This translates into CASSQAGLGTEAFF.

Written as DNA, the CDR3 is TGCGCCAGCAGCCGTACGCGGGGCGAGGGAAACACCATATATTTT. As protein: CASSRTRGEGNTIYF. The chain uses TRBV4-1 and TRBJ1-3; weak D call: TRBD1 (5 bases). V lost 4 bases and J lost 4, with 14 bases in between. The CDR3 spans 15 residues. The germline CDR1 and CDR2 sequences are MGHRA and YSYEKL.

The chain combines TRBV6-5 with TRBJ2-7; a possible D gene is TRBD2 (6 bases). From germline, CDR1 is MNHEY and CDR2 SVGAGI. The CDR3 totals 12 residues. Between the trimmed V and J ends, which lost 8 bases and 5 bases, there was a span of 13 bases. The CDR3 DNA sequence: TGTGCCAGCCGAAAAGGAGGGCACGAGCAGTACTTC. It encodes CASRKGGHEQYF.

The chain couples TRBV4-1 to TRBJ2-4, with 10 bases identical to TRBD2. The germline CDR1 and CDR2 sequences are MGHRA and YSYEKL. The CDR3 runs 18 residues. V lost 0 bases, J lost 1 base, and 6 bases stayed unmatched. In DNA form, the CDR3 reads TGCGCCAGCAGCCAAGATTTCCAGACTAGCGGGGCCAAAAACATTCAGTACTTC. This gives the protein CASSQDFQTSGAKNIQYF.

This chain joins TRBV4-2 and TRBJ1-2; D remains ambiguous. Trimming took off 1 base at V and 0 bases at J, with 9 bases between the two ends. The germline gives CDR1 LGHNA, CDR2 YNFKEQ. The CDR3 spans 15 residues. Here the CDR3 DNA reads TGTGCCAGCAGCCAAGCGGCAGGATCTAACTATGGCTACACCTTC. Its translation: CASSQAAGSNYGYTF.

This chain connects TRBV7-2 to TRBJ1-1; D ambiguous. The CDR3 is 16 amino acids. CDR1 and CDR2 from the germline V gene are SGHTA and FQGNSA. The V gene lost 5 bases and the J gene lost 7 bases, with 23 bases spanning the gap. The CDR3 reads CASSTNPPLRVIEAFF. CDR3 DNA sequence: TGTGCCAGCAGCACAAACCCCCCTCTTCGGGTTATTGAAGCTTTCTTT.

V usage is TRBV24-1 and J usage is TRBJ1-4, with a possible D match to TRBD1 (6 bases). Trimming left V 6 bases short and J 4 bases short, with 14 bases between. Per germline, CDR1 KGHDR and CDR2 SFDVKD. The length of the CDR3 is 15 residues. CDR3 DNA sequence: TGTGCCACCAGTAGTGCAGGGGTTGGTAATGAAAAACTGTTTTTT. This gives the protein CATSSAGVGNEKLFF.

The J gene is TRBJ2-3, the V gene TRBV5-1, with 7 bases matching TRBD2. The CDR3 has 16 residues. The junction had 7 bases not matched to a gene; V was cut back by 0 bases and J by 3 bases. The germline V gene encodes CDR1 SGHRS and CDR2 YFSETQ. The CDR3 nucleotides read TGCGCCAGCAGCTTGGGGGAGGGTTCTATTACAGATACGCAGTATTTT. Translation gives CASSLGEGSITDTQYF. Full variable domain (outside the CDR3, taken from reference TRBV5-1 and TRBJ2-3): KAGVTQTPRYLIKTRGQQVTLSCSPISGHRSVSWYQQTPGQGLQFLFEYFSETQRNKGNFPGRFSGRQFSNSRSEMNVSTLELGDSALYLCASSLGEGSITDTQYFGPGTRLTVL.

The chain couples TRBV28 to TRBJ1-3, with no clear D. CDR3 length: 13 amino acids. The germline V gene has CDR1 MDHEN and CDR2 SYDVKM. The V end lost 5 bases, the J end lost 0 bases, and 5 bases lay between the germline ends. The CDR3 nucleotides read TGTGCCAGCAGTATTCTCTCTGGAAACACCATATATTTT. Its translation: CASSILSGNTIYF.

This rearrangement joins TRBV6-2 or TRBV6-3 to TRBJ1-5, with D tentatively TRBD1 (5 bases). The CDR3 contains 19 residues. Germline V gene lookup returns CDR1 MNHEY and CDR2 SVGEGT. Trimming cost V 5 bases and J 4 bases, with 27 bases left between them. The CDR3 sequence is CASSGRTHNAALVNQPQHF. CDR3 sequence (DNA): TGTGCCAGCAGTGGCCGGACACATAATGCGGCTTTAGTTAATCAGCCCCAGCATTTT.

The V gene is TRBV19, the J gene TRBJ1-1; D is unresolved. The CDR3 is made up of 13 amino acids. Trimming shortened V by 3 bases and J by 5 bases, and 10 bases separated the two germline ends. Germline-derived CDR1 and CDR2 are LNHDA and SQIVND (reference sequence). The CDR3 reads CASSMPGGTEAFF. As DNA, the CDR3 is TGTGCCAGTAGTATGCCTGGAGGTACTGAAGCTTTCTTT. Full variable domain (missing parts from reference TRBV19 and TRBJ1-1): DGGITQSPKYLFRKEGQNVTLSCEQNLNHDAMYWYRQDPGQGLRLIYYSQIVNDFQKGDIAEGYSVSREKKESFPLTVTSAQKNPTAFYLCASSMPGGTEAFFGQGTRLTVV.

This sequence joins TRBV5-1 and TRBJ1-2, with no clear D. Germline CDR1 is SGHRS and CDR2 is YFSETQ. The CDR3 runs 14 residues. Deletions cut 0 bases from V and 3 bases from J, with 9 bases between. CDR3 DNA sequence: TGCGCCAGCAGCTTGGTTTCGCGAGACTATGGCTACACCTTC. Translating gives CASSLVSRDYGYTF.

The chain joins TRBV4-3 to TRBJ1-2, with 7 bases aligning to TRBD1. This CDR3 contains 15 residues. Germline V CDR1 and CDR2: LGHNA, YSLEER. V gave up 3 bases and J gave up 6 bases; unmatched junction bases: 10. CDR3 loop: CASSHDRRGPDGYTF. DNA of the CDR3: TGCGCCAGCAGCCACGATAGGAGGGGGCCGGATGGCTACACCTTC.

The chain uses TRBV15 and TRBJ1-4; a possible D gene is TRBD1 (5 bases). V was cut by 3 bases and J by 7 bases, with 15 bases left in between. Germline CDR1 and CDR2: LNHNV and YYDKDF (reference sequence). The CDR3 sequence is 15 residues long. The chain's CDR3 is CATSRGAGGREKLFF. The CDR3 coding sequence is TGTGCCACCAGCAGGGGAGCGGGGGGACGTGAAAAACTGTTTTTT.

This CDR3 reads CASEGGWNQPQHF. CDR3 DNA: TGTGCCAGTGAAGGGGGCTGGAATCAGCCCCAGCATTTT. This rearrangement joins TRBV19 to TRBJ1-5; 7 bases agree with TRBD1. The length of the CDR3 is 13 residues. The germline gives CDR1 LNHDA, CDR2 SQIVND (reference sequence). Losses at the gene ends were 8 bases for V and 4 bases for J; bases not matched to a gene: 5.